The T cell receptor beta chain described here comes from a study of a mutant IDH1 vaccine in newly diagnosed glioma. Study-level information: The study started vaccination 4-6 weeks after radiotherapy alone, or with temozolomide cycles.

Time point of the sample: week 23, last vaccination. What each vaccine dose contained was 300 ug of mutant IDH1 20-mer peptide, accompanied by topical imiquimod. Assay used: immunoSEQ multiplex PCR; TCRdb lists only in-frame clones, some missing. The sample records about 54,000 clones, about 80% being singletons. Turning to this clone: Its antigen is unknown.

Trimming shortened V by 3 bases and J by 1 base, and 12 bases separated the two germline ends. Germline V gene data show CDR1 as MGHRA and CDR2 as YSYEKL. The CDR3 runs to 15 residues. The TCR originated in a man aged 40-50 years with glioma. V usage is TRBV4-1 and J usage is TRBJ1-1; D gene uncertain. The source was PBMCs, collected from a glioma patient whose treatment included an IDH1 peptide vaccine. CDR3 sequence (DNA): TGCGCCAGCAGCCACGACCCACATACGAACACTGAAGCTTTCTTT. Its translation is CASSHDPHTNTEAFF.